This TCR beta chain is drawn from a study of T cells in localized non-small cell lung cancer (dated by TCRdb to 2020 to 2021). The study in broad terms: The study examined T cell repertoires in approximately 240 patients with early-stage NSCLC and compared tumors with uninvolved tumor-adjacent lungs. The cohort was made up of around 220 treatment-naive NSCLC patients whose localized lung tumors had been resected. The mean age of the NSCLC patients was roughly 63 years, with 130 or so men and 107 women. Study-wide findings and limitations: Higher blood T cell density associated with longer overall survival, while higher adjacent-lung clonality associated with shorter survival. Because the study design was exploratory, TCR variables were selected using unadjusted p-values without false-discovery rate correction. Uninvolved tumor-adjacent lung showed the highest T cell clonality, higher than tumor, which suggests more focused antigenic responses in the uninvolved tumor-adjacent lung. Because multi-region tumor sequencing was not performed, intratumor heterogeneity could not be ruled out. A median of about 61 of the top 100 tumor clones turned up in the paired uninvolved adjacent lung, and under 30 of those clones also ranked among the top 100 of that same adjacent lung.

TCR beta CDR3 regions were sequenced from DNA using the immunoSEQ Assay. For the original study's pipeline: To compute T cell density, TCR beta template counts were normalized to usable DNA, which was estimated by amplifying housekeeping genes. Using the preseqR package, richness was estimated by extrapolating to 120,000 templates for tissue samples and 400,000 templates for PBMC samples. Clonality was defined as one minus Pielou's evenness. Tissue-enriched TCRs were identified by differential abundance testing using productive amino-acid clonotypes, minimum total count 5 and alpha 0.1. Repertoire overlap between compartments was quantified with the Jaccard Index and Morisita Overlap Index. TCR beta CDR3s were clustered by GLIPH together with public tetramer-defined viral CDR3s, and at least three viral sequences plus V-gene enrichment were required for viral motifs. TCRdb mirrors the immuneACCESS table, restricted to in-frame sequences. Some clones are absent from its copies; in checked studies, under half trace to an unresolved V gene, and the reason for the others is unknown. D and trimming were read from the DNA, whereas the V and J calls and clone size are those reported in that table. The sample table shows 61,000 or so clones, and 86% are seen once. The ten largest clones take up 4.5% to 5.5% of the sample.

At diagnosis, peripheral blood, uninvolved tumor-adjacent lung and tumor were collected and stored as a combination of fresh-frozen and FFPE material. Blood samples were analyzed as peripheral blood mononuclear cells for TCR repertoire profiling. The CDR3 numbers 11 residues from cysteine through phenylalanine. Only the CDR3 portion is preserved as DNA: 33 bases, with reading frame beginning at the first base. The germline V gene encodes CDR1 SGHAT and CDR2 FQNNGV. V loses 6 bases, J loses 9 bases, and the germline ends lie 9 bases apart. Concerning this clone: Its specific antigen is unknown. Per-nucleotide qualities are absent, and no much larger clonotype sits a single base away.

The TCR sequence derives from a woman between 35 and 70 years old with stage I lung adenocarcinoma. The source material was peripheral blood, sampled before any cancer treatment. The V gene is TRBV11-2 and the J gene is TRBJ2-1; the D gene assignment is ambiguous. CDR3 reads: CASSHSFEQFF. The DNA is as follows: TGTGCCAGCAGTCATAGCTTTGAGCAGTTCTTC.